Listed below are T cell receptor beta chains from one sample, sequenced in a study of identical twins. One entry per CDR3 protein results from TCRdb running MiXCR on the 5' RACE reads. The sample carries under 300,000 distinct CDR3 sequences, more than 13% recorded once. The specimen was memory (CD45RO+) T cells sorted from blood. All receptors derive from a woman younger than 30 in good health. The CDR3 runs from the conserved cysteine through the conserved F or W. The D gene is left open where the match is weak. Expanded clones are given a class, and other clones once, few, many or no size at all.

clone_size j_call d_call v_call cdr3_nt cdr3_aa
few TRBJ2-7 TRBD1 TRBV6-5 TGTGCCAGCAGTTACCGGGACAGGGTTAACGAGCAGTACTTC CASSYRDRVNEQYF
few TRBJ2-1 NA TRBV29-1 TGCAGCGTAGGACCCGGACAGCGCTCCTACAATGAGCAGTTCTTC CSVGPGQRSYNEQFF
few TRBJ2-7 NA TRBV7-9 TGTGCCAGCAGCCATTATACAGAGACCTACGAGCAGTACTTC CASSHYTETYEQYF
few TRBJ2-7 TRBD2 TRBV7-2 TGTGCCAGCAGCCGGACGACTAGCGGGATTGCCTACGAGCAGTACTTC CASSRTTSGIAYEQYF
many TRBJ2-5 TRBD2 TRBV12-3/TRBV12-4 TGTGCCAGCCGAATCGGGCTAGCGGGAGGTTTGAAAAAAGAGACCCAGTACTTC CASRIGLAGGLKKETQYF
many TRBJ2-2 NA TRBV12-3/TRBV12-4 TGTGCCAGCACCATCACCGGGGAGCTGTTTTTT CASTITGELFF
many TRBJ2-1 TRBD2 TRBV4-2 TGTGCCAGCAGCCCACCGACTAGCGGGGACTACAATGAGCAGTTCTTC CASSPPTSGDYNEQFF
NA TRBJ2-2 NA TRBV29-1 TGCAGCGTTGGCGGGAACGTCCGGGGCGGGGAGCTGTTTTTT CSVGGNVRGGELFF
few TRBJ1-5 NA TRBV5-4 TGTGCCAGCAGTCAGCAGGGCCGCAATCAGCCCCAGCATTTT CASSQQGRNQPQHF
few TRBJ2-7 TRBD1 TRBV12-3/TRBV12-4 TGTGCCAGCAGTTTAGGGGACAGAGTATCCTACGAGCAGTACTTC CASSLGDRVSYEQYF
few TRBJ2-3 TRBD2 TRBV20-1 TGCAGTGCCTTACTAGCGGGGGCAGATACGCAGTATTTT CSALLAGADTQYF
many TRBJ1-1 TRBD1 TRBV12-3/TRBV12-4 TGTGCCAGCAGTTTCACCGACAGGGGGCCTGAAGCTTTCTTT CASSFTDRGPEAFF
few TRBJ2-3 TRBD2 TRBV10-3 TGTGCCATCAGTTCTGGTACTAGCGGGAGGGGAGATACGCAGTATTTT CAISSGTSGRGDTQYF
NA TRBJ2-7 NA TRBV7-9 TGTGCCAGCAGTACCGGGGTATACGAGCAGTACTTC CASSTGVYEQYF
NA TRBJ2-1 NA TRBV7-3 TGTGCCAGCTCCGATGGAAGTTACAATGAGCAGTTCTTC CASSDGSYNEQFF
NA TRBJ2-5 NA TRBV3-1 TGTGCCAGCAGCCTCCGGGACTTCGGGTGGCAAGAGACCCAGTACTTC CASSLRDFGWQETQYF